This T cell receptor beta chain was sequenced for a study of shared T cell receptors in the human thymus. In germline, CDR1 is LNHDA, CDR2 SQIVND (reference sequence). This CDR3 comprises 13 residues. V was pared by 6 bases and J by 5 bases, with 13 bases between. Assay: immunoSEQ multiplex PCR; the TCRdb copy retains only in-frame clones and omits some. The sample consists of around 65,000 clones, 90% to 95% of them appearing once. The sequence derives from a human donor. Specimen: thymocytes. This sequence joins TRBV19 and TRBJ1-1; perhaps TRBD1 as D (6 bases). The CDR3 DNA is TGTGCCAGTAGCCGTACTACAGGGACTGAAGCTTTCTTT. This translates into CASSRTTGTEAFF.